The 12 T cell receptor beta chains reported below all come from one sample, sequenced in a study of cytomegalovirus exposure and HLA in healthy donors. With 60 Vbeta and 13 Jbeta primers, the PCR was carried out. TCRdb's copy holds only in-frame clones and misses some; the assay was immunoSEQ multiplex PCR. The table includes roughly 160,000 clones, approximately 80% detected once. The sample taken for sequencing was PBMCs. These receptors all stem from a woman aged 25-40 years in good health and CMV-seropositive.

The chain carries TRBV7-9 and TRBJ1-1; D remains ambiguous. V dropped 5 bases and J dropped 3 bases, with 4 bases sitting between them. The CDR3 length is 11 residues. Germline V gene data show CDR1 as SEHNR and CDR2 as FQNEAQ (reference sequence). Here the CDR3 reads CASSPYTEAFF. The CDR3, as DNA: TGTGCCAGCAGCCCTTACACTGAAGCTTTCTTT.

The chain recombines TRBV5-1 with TRBJ2-1; 14 bases fit TRBD2. Looked up from germline, CDR1 is SGHRS and CDR2 is YFSETQ. The CDR3 consists of 16 residues. V was pared by 4 bases and J by 4 bases, with 4 bases of the junction left unmatched. CDR3 coding DNA: TGCGCCAGCAGCCCGGGACTAGCGGGGGATTACAATGAGCAGTTCTTC. It translates to CASSPGLAGDYNEQFF.

This clone appeared a single time. V gene TRBV29-1 combines with J gene TRBJ1-3; D perhaps matches TRBD1 (6 bases). The CDR3 is made up of 13 amino acids. CDR1 and CDR2 from the germline V gene are SQVTM and ANQGSEA. V dropped 7 bases and J dropped 3 bases, with 13 bases sitting between them. The CDR3 nucleotides read TGCAGCGCCGAAGGGGGGGTTGGAAACACCATATATTTT. It codes for CSAEGGVGNTIYF.

This clone was observed once. The rearrangement joins TRBV5-8 to TRBJ1-5; D gene unclear. CDR3 length: 16 residues. CDR1 and CDR2 (germline): SGHTS, YDEGEE. V was trimmed by 0 bases and J by 6 bases, leaving 16 bases between them. The CDR3 DNA follows: TGTGCCAGCAGCTTGGCCGGAGAGGAGACGGGTCAGCCCCAGCATTTT. It yields the protein CASSLAGEETGQPQHF.

The chain combines TRBV10-2 with TRBJ1-5; no reliable D call. V was trimmed by 8 bases and J by 6 bases, leaving 11 bases between them. This CDR3 is built from 12 residues. Germline V gene sequence: CDR1 WSHSY, CDR2 SAAADI. CDR3 coding DNA: TGCGCCAGCTCGACAATGGTTCAGCCCCAGCATTTT. As protein: CASSTMVQPQHF.

The chain combines TRBV7-2 with TRBJ1-2, with TRBD1 matching over 7 bases. Germline V lookup: CDR1 SGHTA, CDR2 FQGNSA. The CDR3 runs 15 residues. The V segment lost 3 bases and the J segment 2 bases; nucleotides outside the gene matches: 6. The CDR3 DNA reads TGTGCCAGCAGCTTTTCGGCAGGGGGGAACTATGGCTACACCTTC. Translating gives CASSFSAGGNYGYTF.

The chain links TRBV2 to TRBJ1-2; 8 bases fit TRBD1. Trimming took 7 bases from V and 2 from J; bases not matched to a gene: 3. The CDR3 contains 13 residues. Germline CDR1 reads SNHLY; CDR2 reads FYNNEI. The CDR3 is CASKGQANYGYTF. The CDR3 DNA follows: TGTGCCAGCAAGGGACAGGCAAACTATGGCTACACCTTC.

The chain combines TRBV5-5 with TRBJ2-1; no definite D call. V lost 2 bases and J 5 bases, leaving 14 bases between the germline ends. This CDR3 is 15 amino acids long. CDR1 and CDR2 (germline): SGHKS, YYEKEE (reference sequence). CDR3 nucleotide sequence: TGTGCCAGCAGCTTACTCGCACAGATTCACAATGAGCAGTTCTTC. Translation: CASSLLAQIHNEQFF.

J is TRBJ1-3 and V is TRBV29-1; D is possibly TRBD1 (5 bases). From germline, CDR1 is SQVTM and CDR2 ANQGSEA. The CDR3 spans 14 residues. V gave up 7 bases and J gave up 0 bases, with 13 bases separating them. The DNA for the CDR3 is TGCAGCGCCACCGGGGGGATCTCTGGAAACACCATATATTTT. Translated, it gives CSATGGISGNTIYF.

J is TRBJ1-6 and V is TRBV2; perhaps TRBD1 as D (5 bases). CDR1 is SNHLY and CDR2 is FYNNEI in the germline V gene. The CDR3 loop spans 16 amino acids. Trimming took off 6 bases at V and 5 bases at J, with 17 bases between the two ends. Here the CDR3 DNA reads TGTGCCAGCAGAGATCCTACAGGCACCAATAATTCACCCCTCCACTTT. Amino acids: CASRDPTGTNNSPLHF.

In its sample, this clone was seen a few times. The chain has TRBV5-1 and TRBJ1-3; tentatively, D is TRBD1 (5 bases). CDR1 and CDR2 from the germline V gene are SGHRS and YFSETQ. Trimming took 9 bases from V and 1 from J, leaving 14 bases between them. The CDR3 loop spans 14 amino acids. The CDR3 reads CATSEGLSGNTIYF. CDR3 sequence (DNA): TGCGCCACCTCCGAGGGACTTTCTGGAAACACCATATATTTT.

This clone appeared a single time. The chain joins TRBV9 to TRBJ2-1; D is unclear. The CDR3 sequence is 14 residues long. Germline CDR1 SGDLS, CDR2 YYNGEE. Trimming cost V 0 bases and J 7 bases, with 11 bases left between them. The CDR3 DNA reads TGTGCCAGCAGCGTAGGGCTAGGTGGGAATGAGCAGTTCTTC. The encoded protein is CASSVGLGGNEQFF.